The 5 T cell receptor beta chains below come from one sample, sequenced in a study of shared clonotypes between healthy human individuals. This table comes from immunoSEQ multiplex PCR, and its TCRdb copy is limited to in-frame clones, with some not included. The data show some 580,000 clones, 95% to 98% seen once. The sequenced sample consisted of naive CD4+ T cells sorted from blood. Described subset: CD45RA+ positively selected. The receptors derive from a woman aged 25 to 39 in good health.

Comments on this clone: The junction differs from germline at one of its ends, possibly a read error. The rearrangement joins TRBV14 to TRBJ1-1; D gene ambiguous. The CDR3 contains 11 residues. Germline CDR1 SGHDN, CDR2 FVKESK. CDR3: CASSQDTEAFF. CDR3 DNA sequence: TGTGCCAGCAGTCAAGACACTGAAGCTTTCTTT. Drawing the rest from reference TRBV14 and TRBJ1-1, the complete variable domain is EAGVTQFPSHSVIEKGQTVTLRCDPISGHDNLYWYRRVMGKEIKFLLHFVKESKQDESGMPNNRFLAERTGGTYSTLKVQPAELEDSGVYFCASSQDTEAFFGQGTRLTVV.

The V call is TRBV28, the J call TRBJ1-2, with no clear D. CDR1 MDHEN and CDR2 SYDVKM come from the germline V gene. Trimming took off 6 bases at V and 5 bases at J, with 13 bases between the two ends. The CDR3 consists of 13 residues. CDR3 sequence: CASSPAFDYGYTF. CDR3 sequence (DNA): TGTGCCAGCAGCCCTGCCTTCGATTATGGCTACACCTTC.

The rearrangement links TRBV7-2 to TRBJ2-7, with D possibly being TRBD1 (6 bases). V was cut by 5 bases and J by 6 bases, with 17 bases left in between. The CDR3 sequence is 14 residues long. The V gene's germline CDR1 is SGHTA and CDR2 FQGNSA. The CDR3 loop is CASSGATGLGEQYF. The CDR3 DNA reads TGTGCCAGCAGCGGTGCCACAGGGTTAGGCGAGCAGTACTTC.

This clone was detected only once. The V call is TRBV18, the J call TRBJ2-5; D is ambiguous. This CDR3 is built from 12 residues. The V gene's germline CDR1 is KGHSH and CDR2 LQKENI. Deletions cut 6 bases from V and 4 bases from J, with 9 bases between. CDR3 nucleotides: TGTGCCAGCTCGCAGGTTGGAGAGACCCAGTACTTC. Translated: CASSQVGETQYF.

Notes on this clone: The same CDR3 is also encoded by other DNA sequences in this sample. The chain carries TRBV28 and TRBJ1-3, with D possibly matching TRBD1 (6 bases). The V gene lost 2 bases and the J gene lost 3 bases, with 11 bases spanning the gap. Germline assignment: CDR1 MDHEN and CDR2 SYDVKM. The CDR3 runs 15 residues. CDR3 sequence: CASSLAGGSGNTIYF. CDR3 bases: TGTGCCAGCAGTTTAGCCGGGGGCAGTGGAAACACCATATATTTT.